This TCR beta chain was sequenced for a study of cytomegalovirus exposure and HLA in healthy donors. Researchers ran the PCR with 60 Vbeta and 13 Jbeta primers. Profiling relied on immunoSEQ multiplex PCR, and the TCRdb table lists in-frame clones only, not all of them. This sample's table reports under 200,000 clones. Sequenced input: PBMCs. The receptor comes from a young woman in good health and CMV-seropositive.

This CDR3 reads CAIGGSPDTQYF. Written as DNA, the CDR3 is TGTGCCATCGGAGGTAGCCCAGATACGCAGTATTTT. The gene calls are TRBV10-3 and TRBJ2-3, with D possibly matching TRBD2 (5 bases). The ends were cut back, 8 bases at V and 4 bases at J, with 10 bases in the middle. CDR3 length equals 12 residues. Germline-derived CDR1 and CDR2 are ENHRY and SYGVKD.